A selection of T cell receptor beta chains follows, all from one sample in a study of CD8 T cells in Susac syndrome. TCRdb reanalysed the immunoSEQ multiplex PCR reads using MiXCR and keeps one entry per CDR3 protein. The repertoire holds about 150,000 distinct CDR3 sequences, with just under 95% as singletons. Specimen: CD8+ T cells from PBMCs. These receptors were taken from a human donor with multiple sclerosis. Each CDR3 is given with its conserved first and last residue. Each record gives: J gene, clone size, D gene, V gene, CDR3 protein, CDR3 DNA. D genes are given only for firm matches. Clone size, where shown, is once, few, many, or a class for clones that have expanded.

J gene: TRBJ2-3
clone size: -
D gene: -
V gene: TRBV12-5
CDR3 protein: CASGSSLLDKSSTDTQYF
CDR3 DNA: TGTGCTAGTGGTTCCTCATTACTGGACAAGAGTAGCACAGATACGCAGTATTTT

J gene: TRBJ1-1
clone size: -
D gene: -
V gene: TRBV15
CDR3 protein: CATSRGLGESISAFF
CDR3 DNA: TGTGCCACCAGCAGAGGTTTAGGGGAGAGCATTTCAGCTTTCTTT

J gene: TRBJ2-1
clone size: -
D gene: TRBD1
V gene: TRBV28
CDR3 protein: CAVQRQGGGDEQFF
CDR3 DNA: TGTGCCGTACAGCGACAGGGGGGAGGCGATGAGCAGTTCTTC

J gene: TRBJ2-2
clone size: -
D gene: -
V gene: TRBV29-1
CDR3 protein: CSVLQGTGELFF
CDR3 DNA: TGCAGCGTTCTCCAAGGCACCGGGGAGCTGTTTTTT

J gene: TRBJ1-1
clone size: -
D gene: -
V gene: TRBV20-1
CDR3 protein: CSAKGGAFF
CDR3 DNA: TGCAGTGCTAAGGGGGGAGCTTTCTTT

J gene: TRBJ2-1
clone size: -
D gene: -
V gene: TRBV9
CDR3 protein: CASSVDDNEQFF
CDR3 DNA: TGTGCCAGCAGCGTAGACGACAATGAGCAGTTCTTC

J gene: TRBJ2-5
clone size: -
D gene: -
V gene: TRBV27
CDR3 protein: CASSLSAVETQYF
CDR3 DNA: TGTGCCAGCAGTTTATCAGCGGTGGAGACCCAGTACTTC

J gene: TRBJ1-5
clone size: -
D gene: -
V gene: TRBV6-1
CDR3 protein: CATRDPISQNQPQHF
CDR3 DNA: TGTGCCACACGGGACCCCATCTCCCAGAATCAGCCCCAGCATTTT

J gene: TRBJ1-1
clone size: -
D gene: -
V gene: TRBV28
CDR3 protein: CASSFYSTEAFF
CDR3 DNA: TGTGCCAGCAGTTTTTACAGCACTGAAGCTTTCTTT

J gene: TRBJ2-7
clone size: -
D gene: -
V gene: TRBV20-1
CDR3 protein: CSARDAGLVGYEQYF
CDR3 DNA: TGCAGTGCTAGAGATGCGGGGCTAGTCGGGTACGAGCAGTACTTC

J gene: TRBJ1-1
clone size: -
D gene: -
V gene: TRBV3-1
CDR3 protein: CASSQGRITEAFF
CDR3 DNA: TGTGCCAGCAGCCAAGGACGGATCACTGAAGCTTTCTTT

J gene: TRBJ1-5
clone size: -
D gene: TRBD1
V gene: TRBV2
CDR3 protein: CASRQTGANQPQHF
CDR3 DNA: TGTGCCAGCAGACAGACAGGGGCCAATCAGCCCCAGCATTTT

J gene: TRBJ2-5
clone size: -
D gene: TRBD2
V gene: TRBV28
CDR3 protein: CASSERGFVGQTQYF
CDR3 DNA: TGTGCCAGCAGTGAGCGGGGTTTCGTTGGGCAGACCCAGTACTTC

J gene: TRBJ2-7
clone size: -
D gene: -
V gene: TRBV4-2
CDR3 protein: CASSQERSHFYEQYF
CDR3 DNA: TGTGCCAGCAGCCAAGAGCGGAGCCACTTTTACGAGCAGTACTTC

J gene: TRBJ2-7
clone size: -
D gene: TRBD2
V gene: TRBV7-9
CDR3 protein: CASSPPGSGSSYEQYF
CDR3 DNA: TGTGCCAGCAGCCCGCCTGGGAGCGGGAGCTCCTACGAGCAGTACTTC

J gene: TRBJ2-5
clone size: -
D gene: -
V gene: TRBV7-9
CDR3 protein: CASSFPGSRETQYF
CDR3 DNA: TGTGCCAGCAGCTTCCCCGGCAGCAGGGAGACCCAGTACTTC

J gene: TRBJ2-3
clone size: once
D gene: -
V gene: TRBV15
CDR3 protein: CATSRDIASSDEPDTQYF
CDR3 DNA: TGTGCCACCAGCAGAGATATAGCAAGCAGCGACGAGCCAGATACGCAGTATTTT

J gene: TRBJ2-3
clone size: once
D gene: -
V gene: TRBV11-2
CDR3 protein: CASKRYRTDTQYF
CDR3 DNA: TGTGCCTCCAAGCGGTATCGCACAGATACGCAGTATTTT

J gene: TRBJ2-7
clone size: -
D gene: TRBD1
V gene: TRBV6-2/TRBV6-3
CDR3 protein: CASSYFWAGTDSYEQYF
CDR3 DNA: TGTGCCAGCAGTTACTTTTGGGCAGGGACAGACTCCTACGAGCAGTACTTC

J gene: TRBJ1-5
clone size: -
D gene: TRBD1
V gene: TRBV19
CDR3 protein: CASSIVRDSYQPQHF
CDR3 DNA: TGTGCCAGTAGTATAGTACGGGACAGTTATCAGCCCCAGCATTTT

J gene: TRBJ1-2
clone size: -
D gene: -
V gene: TRBV29-1
CDR3 protein: CSVEDLTLNYGYTF
CDR3 DNA: TGCAGCGTTGAAGATCTGACGCTTAACTATGGCTACACCTTC

J gene: TRBJ2-7
clone size: -
D gene: -
V gene: TRBV27
CDR3 protein: CASSLSRGRGDEQYF
CDR3 DNA: TGTGCCAGCAGTTTATCTAGAGGCAGGGGCGACGAGCAGTACTTC

J gene: TRBJ2-1
clone size: -
D gene: -
V gene: TRBV19
CDR3 protein: CASSLGHSRGEQFF
CDR3 DNA: TGTGCCAGTTCCTTGGGTCACTCCCGGGGTGAGCAGTTCTTC

J gene: TRBJ1-1
clone size: -
D gene: TRBD1
V gene: TRBV20-1
CDR3 protein: CKFKGARTEAFF
CDR3 DNA: TGCAAATTCAAGGGGGCGAGGACTGAAGCTTTCTTT

J gene: TRBJ2-7
clone size: -
D gene: -
V gene: TRBV13
CDR3 protein: CASSPGHLPYEQYF
CDR3 DNA: TGTGCCAGCAGCCCGGGACACCTACCCTACGAGCAGTACTTC

J gene: TRBJ1-5
clone size: -
D gene: -
V gene: TRBV4-1
CDR3 protein: CASSLLWAASNQPQHF
CDR3 DNA: TGCGCCAGCAGCCTCCTGTGGGCAGCTAGCAATCAGCCCCAGCATTTT

J gene: TRBJ2-5
clone size: -
D gene: TRBD1
V gene: TRBV5-6
CDR3 protein: CASSGGQSIYHQETQYF
CDR3 DNA: TGTGCCAGCAGCGGGGGACAGAGTATCTACCACCAAGAGACCCAGTACTTC

J gene: TRBJ2-1
clone size: -
D gene: TRBD1
V gene: TRBV9
CDR3 protein: CASSGNRGHEQFF
CDR3 DNA: TGTGCCAGCAGCGGGAACAGGGGACATGAGCAGTTCTTC

J gene: TRBJ2-3
clone size: -
D gene: -
V gene: TRBV7-9
CDR3 protein: CATRGPGDTQYF
CDR3 DNA: TGTGCCACTCGGGGGCCCGGAGATACGCAGTATTTT

J gene: TRBJ1-1
clone size: -
D gene: -
V gene: TRBV30
CDR3 protein: CACVRPNEAFF
CDR3 DNA: TGTGCCTGCGTGAGGCCGAATGAAGCTTTCTTT

J gene: TRBJ2-7
clone size: -
D gene: TRBD2
V gene: TRBV9
CDR3 protein: CASSAIAGGPPYEQYF
CDR3 DNA: TGTGCCAGCAGCGCTATAGCGGGGGGCCCGCCCTACGAGCAGTACTTC

J gene: TRBJ2-5
clone size: -
D gene: TRBD2
V gene: TRBV2
CDR3 protein: CATQRGSGETQYF
CDR3 DNA: TGTGCCACCCAGCGGGGGAGTGGGGAGACCCAGTACTTC

J gene: TRBJ1-5
clone size: -
D gene: -
V gene: TRBV12-3/TRBV12-4
CDR3 protein: CASSLAQGGQPQHF
CDR3 DNA: TGTGCCAGCAGTTTGGCACAGGGCGGTCAGCCCCAGCATTTT

J gene: TRBJ2-7
clone size: once
D gene: -
V gene: TRBV7-3
CDR3 protein: CASSLTGERTYEQYF
CDR3 DNA: TGTGCCAGCAGCTTAACGGGGGAAAGGACCTACGAGCAGTACTTC

J gene: TRBJ2-1
clone size: -
D gene: TRBD1
V gene: TRBV4-3
CDR3 protein: CASSPYRGNEQFF
CDR3 DNA: TGCGCCAGCAGCCCCTACAGGGGCAATGAGCAGTTCTTC

J gene: TRBJ2-2
clone size: -
D gene: TRBD1
V gene: TRBV6-1
CDR3 protein: CASRPGQGRTGELFF
CDR3 DNA: TGTGCCAGCAGACCGGGACAGGGTCGAACCGGGGAGCTGTTTTTT

J gene: TRBJ2-7
clone size: -
D gene: TRBD2
V gene: TRBV29-1
CDR3 protein: CSAELGLAGSSYEQYF
CDR3 DNA: TGCAGCGCAGAACTGGGACTAGCGGGGAGCTCCTACGAGCAGTACTTC

J gene: TRBJ1-4
clone size: -
D gene: -
V gene: TRBV4-1
CDR3 protein: CASSQEPSPTNEKLFF
CDR3 DNA: TGCGCCAGCAGCCAAGAGCCATCTCCAACTAATGAAAAACTGTTTTTT

J gene: TRBJ2-3
clone size: -
D gene: -
V gene: TRBV7-9
CDR3 protein: CASILLGKDTQYF
CDR3 DNA: TGTGCCAGCATCCTCCTGGGCAAAGATACGCAGTATTTT

J gene: TRBJ2-3
clone size: -
D gene: -
V gene: TRBV30
CDR3 protein: CAWSVATDTQYF
CDR3 DNA: TGTGCCTGGAGTGTAGCCACAGATACGCAGTATTTT

J gene: TRBJ1-5
clone size: -
D gene: TRBD1
V gene: TRBV7-9
CDR3 protein: CASSLSSQGSNQPQHF
CDR3 DNA: TGTGCCAGCAGCTTAAGCTCACAGGGGAGCAATCAGCCCCAGCATTTT

J gene: TRBJ2-5
clone size: -
D gene: TRBD2
V gene: TRBV7-8
CDR3 protein: CASSRTSGVQETQYF
CDR3 DNA: TGTGCCAGCAGCAGGACTAGCGGAGTTCAAGAGACCCAGTACTTC

J gene: TRBJ2-3
clone size: -
D gene: -
V gene: TRBV7-8
CDR3 protein: CASSLAAGRDTQYF
CDR3 DNA: TGTGCCAGCAGCTTAGCGGCAGGCCGAGATACGCAGTATTTT

J gene: TRBJ2-7
clone size: -
D gene: -
V gene: TRBV25-1
CDR3 protein: CASSESGKTYEQYF
CDR3 DNA: TGTGCCAGCAGTGAATCAGGGAAAACCTACGAGCAGTACTTC

J gene: TRBJ2-1
clone size: -
D gene: TRBD1
V gene: TRBV4-2
CDR3 protein: CASSQTIGTGGYEQFF
CDR3 DNA: TGTGCCAGCAGCCAAACCATTGGGACAGGGGGCTATGAGCAGTTCTTC

J gene: TRBJ2-3
clone size: -
D gene: -
V gene: TRBV29-1
CDR3 protein: CSVEGLMRVETDTQYF
CDR3 DNA: TGCAGCGTTGAAGGGCTGATGAGGGTTGAAACAGATACGCAGTATTTT

J gene: TRBJ1-2
clone size: -
D gene: TRBD1
V gene: TRBV29-1
CDR3 protein: CSVPGQGDYGYTF
CDR3 DNA: TGCAGCGTGCCGGGACAGGGGGACTATGGCTACACCTTC

J gene: TRBJ2-1
clone size: once
D gene: -
V gene: TRBV20-1
CDR3 protein: CSVFPSGEMSNEQFF
CDR3 DNA: TGCAGTGTATTCCCATCGGGGGAGATGTCCAATGAGCAGTTCTTC

J gene: TRBJ2-5
clone size: -
D gene: -
V gene: TRBV12-3/TRBV12-4
CDR3 protein: CASSSSGRPEETQYF
CDR3 DNA: TGTGCCAGCAGTTCCTCAGGGAGGCCCGAGGAGACCCAGTACTTC

J gene: TRBJ2-7
clone size: -
D gene: TRBD1
V gene: TRBV14
CDR3 protein: CASSHQGQAFGAQYF
CDR3 DNA: TGTGCCAGCAGCCACCAGGGACAGGCTTTTGGGGCTCAGTACTTC

J gene: TRBJ1-2
clone size: -
D gene: TRBD1
V gene: TRBV27
CDR3 protein: CASSSEPTGIVYGYTF
CDR3 DNA: TGTGCCAGCAGTTCCGAACCGACAGGGATCGTCTATGGCTACACCTTC

J gene: TRBJ1-6
clone size: -
D gene: -
V gene: TRBV9
CDR3 protein: CASSVEGGRPPLHF
CDR3 DNA: TGTGCCAGCAGCGTAGAAGGGGGGAGGCCACCCCTCCACTTT